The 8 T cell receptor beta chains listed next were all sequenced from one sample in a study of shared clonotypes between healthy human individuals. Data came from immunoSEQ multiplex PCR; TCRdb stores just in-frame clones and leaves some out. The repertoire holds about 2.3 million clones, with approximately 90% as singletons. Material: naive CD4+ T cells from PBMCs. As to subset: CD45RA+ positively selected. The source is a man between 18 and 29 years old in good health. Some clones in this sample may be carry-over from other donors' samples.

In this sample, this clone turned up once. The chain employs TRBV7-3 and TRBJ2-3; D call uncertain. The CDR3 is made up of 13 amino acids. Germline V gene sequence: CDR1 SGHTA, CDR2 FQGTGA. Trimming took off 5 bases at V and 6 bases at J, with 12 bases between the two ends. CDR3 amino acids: CASSTRAPDTQYF. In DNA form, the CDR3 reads TGTGCCAGCAGCACCCGGGCCCCCGATACGCAGTATTTT.

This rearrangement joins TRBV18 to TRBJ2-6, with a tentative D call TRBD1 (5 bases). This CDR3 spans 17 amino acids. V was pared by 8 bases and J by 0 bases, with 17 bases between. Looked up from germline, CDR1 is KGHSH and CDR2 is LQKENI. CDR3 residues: CASQGWVLSSGANVLTF. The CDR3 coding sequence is TGTGCCAGCCAGGGTTGGGTCCTTTCCTCTGGGGCCAACGTCCTGACTTTC.

This chain's CDR3 is CASSTDSPGSTDTQYF. The CDR3 DNA sequence: TGTGCCAGCAGCACGGACTCCCCAGGGAGCACAGATACGCAGTATTTT. The chain carries TRBV28 and TRBJ2-3; D may be TRBD1 or TRBD2 (5 bases each). The CDR3 spans 16 residues. Germline CDR1 reads MDHEN; CDR2 reads SYDVKM. V gave up 6 bases and J gave up 0 bases, with 16 bases separating them.

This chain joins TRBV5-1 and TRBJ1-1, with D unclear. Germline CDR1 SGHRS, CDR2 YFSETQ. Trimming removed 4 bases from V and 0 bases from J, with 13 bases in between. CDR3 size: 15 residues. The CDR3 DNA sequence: TGCGCCAGCAGCCCTCCAGAGAGGATGAACACTGAAGCTTTCTTT. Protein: CASSPPERMNTEAFF. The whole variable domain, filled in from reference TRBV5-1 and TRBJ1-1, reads KAGVTQTPRYLIKTRGQQVTLSCSPISGHRSVSWYQQTPGQGLQFLFEYFSETQRNKGNFPGRFSGRQFSNSRSEMNVSTLELGDSALYLCASSPPERMNTEAFFGQGTRLTVV.

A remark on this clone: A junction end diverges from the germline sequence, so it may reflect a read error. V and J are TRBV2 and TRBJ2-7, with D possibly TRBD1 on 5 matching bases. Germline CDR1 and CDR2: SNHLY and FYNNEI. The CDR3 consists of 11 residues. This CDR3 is CASSESQGTNF. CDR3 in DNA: TGTGCCAGCAGTGAATCTCAGGGTACGAACTTC.

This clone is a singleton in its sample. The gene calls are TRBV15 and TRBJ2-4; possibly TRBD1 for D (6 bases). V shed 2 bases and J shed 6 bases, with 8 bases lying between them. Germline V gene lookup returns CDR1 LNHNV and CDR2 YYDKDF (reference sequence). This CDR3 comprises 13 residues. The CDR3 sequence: CATSRLQGNIQYF. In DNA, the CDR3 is TGTGCCACCAGCAGACTACAGGGAAACATTCAGTACTTC. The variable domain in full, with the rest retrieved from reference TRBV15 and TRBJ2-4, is DAMVIQNPRYQVTQFGKPVTLSCSQTLNHNVMYWYQQKSSQAPKLLFHYYDKDFNNEADTPDNFQSRRPNTSFCFLDIRSPGLGDTAMYLCATSRLQGNIQYFGAGTRLSVL.

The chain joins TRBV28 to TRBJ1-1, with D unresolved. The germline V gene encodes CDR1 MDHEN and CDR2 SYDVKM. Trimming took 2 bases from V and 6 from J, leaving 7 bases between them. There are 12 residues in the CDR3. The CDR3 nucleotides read TGTGCCAGCAGTTTAACCCCCTCTGAAGCTTTCTTT. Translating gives CASSLTPSEAFF.

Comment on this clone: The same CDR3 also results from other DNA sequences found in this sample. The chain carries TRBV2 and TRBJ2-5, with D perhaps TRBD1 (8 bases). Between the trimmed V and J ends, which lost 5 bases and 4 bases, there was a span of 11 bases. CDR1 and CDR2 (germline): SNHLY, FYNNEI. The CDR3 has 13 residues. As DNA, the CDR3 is TGTGCCAGCAGTTACAGGGGGGGAGAGACCCAGTACTTC. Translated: CASSYRGGETQYF.